Below are 12 T cell receptor beta chains sequenced from a single sample in a study of T cell clonality in common variable immunodeficiency (dated by TCRdb to between 2014 and 2017). The method was the immunoSEQ multiplex PCR assay. TCRdb retrieved this table from immuneACCESS and kept in-frame rearrangements only. Not all clones are present; in checked studies, unresolved V genes account for under half, and no reason is known for the remainder. The sample has under 45,000 clones on record, with no singletons. The ten largest clonotypes hold about 1.3% of the sample. The sample comprised peripheral blood mononuclear cells. These TCRs come from a person between 18 and 75 years old in good health.

This clone was counted between two and nine times. Sequencing ends 3 residues short of the CDR3 end; the germline J gene provides the rest. This chain uses TRBV18 with TRBJ1-5, with a possible D match to TRBD1 (5 bases). The CDR3 has 14 residues. Per germline, CDR1 KGHSH and CDR2 LQKENI. The V and J ends lost 5 bases and 6 bases respectively, with 14 bases between them. The sequenced part of the CDR3 DNA is TGTGCCAGCTCAAACCAGGGTGAGATTCAGCCC. Translating it yields CASSNQGEIQP. The whole CDR3 reads CASSNQGEIQPQHF.

This clone was seen at least ten times. The CDR3 end is not reached by the read, which stops 3 residues before it; the germline J gene fills it in. The chain recombines TRBV30 with TRBJ1-1, with 10 nucleotides matching TRBD1. Looked up from germline, CDR1 is GTSNPN and CDR2 is SVGIG (reference sequence). CDR3 length: 16 amino acids. Trimming at V came to 5 bases and at J to 0 bases, leaving 9 bases not matched to a gene. The DNA read from the CDR3 is TGTGCCTGGGAGGGACAGGGGCCCCTTCTGAACACTGAA. Residues: CAWEGQGPLLNTE. The full CDR3 protein is CAWEGQGPLLNTEAFF.

This clone was counted ten times or more. The read gets to within 3 residues of the CDR3 end, and the germline J gene fills in the rest. The V gene is TRBV4-1, the J gene TRBJ1-2; D remains ambiguous. Looked up from germline, CDR1 is MGHRA and CDR2 is YSYEKL. The CDR3 runs 15 residues. Partial CDR3 DNA: TGCGCCAGCAGCCAAGGGCCCGGCTTAAACGGGGGC. This translates into CASSQGPGLNGG. The entire CDR3 sequence reads CASSQGPGLNGGYTF.

This clone was seen ten or more times. The read halts 3 residues ahead of the CDR3 end, with the missing end drawn from the germline J gene. The rearrangement joins TRBV30 to TRBJ1-2; D not certain. Trimming removed 2 bases from V and 4 bases from J, with 8 bases in between. Germline V gives CDR1 GTSNPN, CDR2 SVGIG (reference sequence). The CDR3 is 12 amino acids. The CDR3 loop is CAWSMTGYGYTF. CDR3 DNA (partial): TGTGCCTGGAGTATGACGGGCTATGGC.

In its sample, this clone was seen many times. The sequence runs out 3 residues before the end of the CDR3; the remainder is reconstructed from the germline J gene. The chain links TRBV5-6 to TRBJ2-5; D is possibly TRBD1 (6 bases). V shed 0 bases and J shed 6 bases, with 15 bases lying between them. The CDR3 is made up of 15 amino acids. CDR1 SGHDT and CDR2 YYEEEE come from the germline V gene. This CDR3 reads CASSLGRTETKTQYF. Incomplete CDR3 DNA: TGTGCCAGCAGCTTGGGGAGGACAGAGACAAAGACC.

Comment on this clone: The observed sequence ends 3 residues before the CDR3 terminus, with the missing tail filled in from the germline J gene. The chain couples TRBV7-9 to TRBJ1-1, with a weak D call TRBD1 (5 bases). CDR1 is SEHNR, CDR2 FQNEAQ, per germline (reference sequence). This CDR3 has 14 residues. V was pared by 1 base and J by 4 bases, with 10 bases between. CDR3 DNA (partial): TGTGCCAGCAGCTTAGACAGGATCATCACTGAA. This translates into CASSLDRIITE. The whole CDR3 region reads CASSLDRIITEAFF.

This clone was found many times. The CDR3 end lies 3 residues beyond the end of the read and is filled in from the germline J gene. The chain carries TRBV7-8 and TRBJ2-7, with a possible D match to TRBD1 (6 bases). The V end was cut by 1 base, the J end by 1 base, with 11 bases between. CDR3 length equals 15 residues. The germline CDR1 and CDR2 sequences are SGHVS and FQNEAQ. The CDR3 sequence: CASSLGSTGSYEQYF. The covered CDR3 bases are TGTGCCAGCAGCTTAGGGTCGACAGGATCCTACGAG.

This clone appeared many times. The read stops 3 residues short of the end of the CDR3; the missing end is completed from the germline J gene. The J gene is TRBJ2-1, the V gene TRBV18; tentative D call: TRBD1 (6 bases). Germline CDR1 and CDR2: KGHSH and LQKENI. The CDR3 totals 15 residues. V was trimmed by 6 bases and J by 4 bases, leaving 16 bases between them. The CDR3 region is CASSHPGVAYNEQFF. The CDR3 bases that were read are TGTGCCAGCTCCCACCCAGGGGTAGCTTACAATGAG.

This clone was observed at least ten times. The sequenced part of the CDR3 DNA is TGTGCCAGTAGTAAGGGGATTACCTACGAG. The encoded protein is CASSKGITYE. The whole CDR3 protein is CASSKGITYEQYF. The chain carries TRBV19 and TRBJ2-7; maybe TRBD1 (5 bases). The CDR3 end falls 3 residues outside the read, so it is completed with the germline J gene. The length of the CDR3 is 13 residues. The germline CDR1 and CDR2 sequences are LNHDA and SQIVND (reference sequence). V lost 4 bases and J 2 bases, leaving 9 bases between the germline ends. Variable domain in full (rest from reference TRBV19 and TRBJ2-7): DGGITQSPKYLFRKEGQNVTLSCEQNLNHDAMYWYRQDPGQGLRLIYYSQIVNDFQKGDIAEGYSVSREKKESFPLTVTSAQKNPTAFYLCASSKGITYEQYFGPGTRLTVT.

This clone was recorded at least ten times. The part of the CDR3 DNA that was read is TGCGCCAGCAGCTTCTTTACCGGAGGAGGGGCAGATACG. Amino acid sequence: CASSFFTGGGADT. The entire CDR3 protein is CASSFFTGGGADTQYF. V is TRBV5-1 and J is TRBJ2-3; D possibly corresponds to TRBD2 (6 bases). The read gets to within 3 residues of the CDR3 end, and the germline J gene fills in the rest. The CDR3 totals 16 residues. The V and J ends lost 2 bases and 4 bases respectively, with 17 bases between them. From germline, CDR1 is SGHRS and CDR2 YFSETQ.

In its sample, this clone was seen many times. The read finishes 3 residues shy of the CDR3 end, and the germline J gene is used to complete it. This sequence joins TRBV12-5 and TRBJ2-3; tentatively, D is TRBD2 (6 bases). The germline CDR1 and CDR2 sequences are LGHNT and FRNRAP. CDR3 length: 14 residues. Trimming took 6 bases from V and 2 from J, leaving 12 bases between them. The sequenced CDR3 bases are TGTGCTAGTGGACTCGGGACTGACACAGATACG. Protein: CASGLGTDTDT. The CDR3, in full, reads CASGLGTDTDTQYF.

This clone has ten or more counts. With the read ending 3 residues before the CDR3 end, the germline J gene is used to fill in that end. The chain joins TRBV6-2 or TRBV6-3 to TRBJ1-1; tentative D call: TRBD1 (6 bases). CDR3 length: 14 amino acids. CDR1 is MNHEY, CDR2 SVGEGT, per germline. The V end lost 4 bases, the J end lost 5 bases, and 14 bases lay between the germline ends. CDR3: CASSLDERGTEAFF. The sequenced CDR3 bases are TGTGCCAGCAGTTTGGACGAGAGGGGGACTGAA.